This note documents a single T cell receptor beta chain sequence. The target antigen is unknown. The data were taken from a study of cytomegalovirus exposure and HLA in healthy donors. Study-level results: Common viral pathogens (according to a later analysis) appeared linked to several of the most significant clusters. Presence/absence analysis assumed near-uniform sequencing depth across donors. TCR beta chain V- and J-gene trimming was linked, in a later analysis, to a missense variant in DCLRE1C. Relative to equally common others, HLA-associated TCR beta chains showed greater clonal expansion in a later analysis.

Researchers ran the PCR with 60 Vbeta and 13 Jbeta primers. Some clones are missing from TCRdb's copy, which holds only in-frame ones; the method was immunoSEQ multiplex PCR. The sample records approximately 110,000 clones, over 70% being singletons. Specimen: PBMCs. The receptor was derived from a woman between 40 and 50 years old in good health and CMV-seropositive.

The CDR3 region has the DNA TGTGCCAGCAGCGTCGGGGGGGGCCAAGAGACCCAGTACTTC. Amino acids: CASSVGGGQETQYF. This chain joins TRBV9 and TRBJ2-5, with 8 bases lining up with TRBD2. CDR3 length equals 14 residues. The junction had 1 base not matched to a gene; V was cut back by 2 bases and J by 1 base. Germline CDR1 is SGDLS and CDR2 is YYNGEE.